This TCR beta chain was captured by sequencing in a study of T cell changes during pregnancy in multiple sclerosis. This clone was seen more than once but under ten times. V lost 3 bases and J lost 5; bases outside the gene matches: 2. CDR3 length: 13 residues. Per the germline V gene, CDR1 is MNHEY and CDR2 is SMNVEV (reference sequence). Profiling relied on immunoSEQ multiplex PCR, and the TCRdb table lists in-frame clones only, not all of them. The sample carries 74,000 or so clones, around nine tenths recorded once. The chain links TRBV27 to TRBJ1-1; 8 nucleotides match TRBD1. The sample here was CD4+ T cells from peripheral blood mononuclear cells, taken before pregnancy. This clonotype originated in a female donor with multiple sclerosis, enrolled in a pregnancy study. The DNA of the CDR3 is TGTGCCAGCAGTTTCCACAGGGGGACTGAAGCTTTCTTT. This encodes CASSFHRGTEAFF.